This record covers a single T cell receptor beta chain. This sample was included in a study of T cells in Graves' hyperthyroidism and ophthalmopathy. The CDR3 is made up of 19 amino acids. After removal of 3 bases from V and 2 bases from J, the junction contained 15 bases not matched to a gene. Researchers took RNA transcripts and amplified the TCR beta CDR3 regions from them. TCR CDR3 regions were first amplified by RT-PCR with HTBI primers. TCRdb passed the multiplex PCR reads through MiXCR, listing each CDR3 protein once. This sample has about 610,000 distinct CDR3 sequences, with around 42% found just once.

Sequenced: peripheral blood or thyroid tissue (not recorded which). The TCR sequence derives from a woman between 18 and 30 years old with Graves' hyperthyroidism. The chain couples TRBV12-3 or TRBV12-4 to TRBJ2-2; 7 bases line up with TRBD1. The CDR3 here is CASSFSYRGLRTNTGELFF. CDR3 coding DNA: TGTGCCAGCAGTTTTAGCTACAGGGGCCTAAGGACAAACACCGGGGAGCTGTTTTTT.